This T cell receptor beta chain is from a study of cytomegalovirus exposure and HLA in healthy donors. Across the whole study: Roughly 180 million T cells yielded some 100 million unique TCR beta sequences, as an earlier analysis found.

General observations from the study: What was likely a sequencing artifact was a cluster of highly shared sequence variants.

For this clone: Its antigen is still unknown.

CDR1 is SGDLS and CDR2 is YYNGEE in the germline V gene. Deletions cut 0 bases from V and 2 bases from J, with 10 bases between. CDR3 length equals 15 residues. The PCR contained 60 Vbeta and 13 Jbeta primers. The table came from immunoSEQ multiplex PCR; TCRdb's copy has only in-frame clones and leaves some out. The profile shows about 150,000 clones, roughly 77% of them singletons. Sequenced: PBMCs. The receptor's source is a man aged 18-30 years in good health and CMV-seropositive. V is TRBV9 and J is TRBJ2-3; D uncertain. CDR3 sequence: CASSVVDTYTDTQYF. In DNA, the CDR3 is TGTGCCAGCAGCGTAGTTGACACTTACACAGATACGCAGTATTTT.